This TCR beta chain was captured in a study of human T cells and chemical hapten exposure. Study details: Patients received weekly diphenylcyclopropenone doses to the scalp throughout the approximately 25-week study.

There are 15 residues in the CDR3. The germline CDR1 and CDR2 sequences are SGHVS and FQNEAQ. Unmatched junction bases numbered 2, after V lost 8 bases and J lost 1 base. TCRdb passed the RACE reads through MiXCR, listing each CDR3 protein once. The profile covers 350,000 to 450,000 distinct CDR3 sequences, with 5.1% appearing a single time and roughly 2.6% taken by the ten largest. Time point defined: pre-sensitization, week 0. Treatment here: therapeutic diphenylcyclopropenone sensitization with weekly scalp DPC. RNA extraction used unfractionated whole blood as the source of total RNA. Ten or more counts support this clonotype.

This chain connects TRBV7-8 to TRBJ2-6; 10 positions agree with TRBD2. This sequence was found in a woman in her forties or fifties with alopecia areata. Some clones in this sample may be carry-over from other donors' samples. Material: whole blood, obtained in connection with sensitization to the hapten diphenylcyclopropenone (DPC). CDR3 in amino acids: CASLGLASGANVLTF. CDR3 nucleotides: TGTGCCAGCTTGGGACTAGCGTCTGGGGCCAACGTCCTGACTTTC.